This T cell receptor (beta chain) was found in a study of T cells in tumors after PD-1 blockade (dated by TCRdb to between 2018 and 2021). With respect to the entire study: Patients were excluded if they had prior checkpoint blockade, use of systemic immunosuppressants, or recent radiotherapy or other anti-cancer therapy within 4 weeks. RECIST version 1.1 was used to assess clinical response. Pembrolizumab 200 mg every 3 weeks or cemiplimab 350 mg every 2 weeks was administered to patients. Using site-matched tumors from BCC or SCC patients sampled before and after anti-PD-1 therapy, the study carried out paired single-cell RNA and TCR sequencing. To compare clonotypes in blood versus tumor, bulk TCR sequencing was run on 10 peripheral blood samples drawn from five or six patients. While on anti-PD-1 treatment, some of the patients also continued taking daily vismodegib 150 mg. An average of 113,528 TCR templates (range roughly 22,000-290,000) and 36,536 unique clonotypes was obtained for peripheral blood samples. Summary of the overall study and its limitations: The source of novel T cell clones was not identified and could include lymphoid organs or rare unexpanded clones within the tumor or its periphery. About 41% of tumor TCR clonotypes were found in blood, and some novel exhausted tumor clones appeared in pre-treatment blood, suggesting peripheral recruitment.

The immunoSEQ platform was used to carry out deep TCRbeta sequencing. The authors processed their data as follows. Only productive rearrangements were exported from the immunoSEQ Analyzer for further analysis. T cell phenotypes were assigned to bulk TCRbeta clonotypes by matching the clonotypes to single-cell RNA+TCR-seq clones that had the same TCRbeta sequence. Using bulk TCR sequencing data, clone enrichment in tumor was calculated by dividing a clone's tumor frequency by the same clone's PBMC frequency. GLIPH was used to group TCRs into specificity groups, clusters of distinct TCRs likely recognizing common antigens via shared CDR3 motifs. TCRdb provides this immuneACCESS table in a form limited to in-frame rearrangements. Some clones are lacking; in checked studies, under half of them reflect an unresolved V gene, and why the rest are absent is not known. V, J and clone size were drawn from that table, and D and trimming were deduced from the DNA. Within this sample are just under 65,000 clones, with 74% of them counted one time only. The ten biggest clones cover approximately 4.5% of the sample.

As concerns this clone: Which antigen it targets is not known. The input lacks base qualities; no much larger clone sits a single base away.

This sample's time point label indicates: after anti-PD-1 therapy. Genomic DNA extracted from tumor biopsies or peripheral blood was used for bulk TCRbeta sequencing, with input ranging from about 616 ng to 6,500 ng. All patients had histologically proven advanced or metastatic basal or squamous cell carcinoma and were poor candidates for surgical resection. Of the approximately ten patients making up the basal cell carcinoma cohort, about 8 underwent bulk tumor TCR sequencing. The CDR3 numbers 14 residues from cysteine through phenylalanine. Only the CDR3 portion is preserved as DNA: 42 bases, with reading frame beginning at the first base. The germline V gene (reference sequence) sets CDR1 to PRHDT and CDR2 to FYEKMQ. The junction carries 11 bases between V and J, which are trimmed by 5 bases and 1 base respectively.

The rearrangement combines TRBV13 with TRBJ2-5; matching of 7 bases hints at TRBD1 as the D gene. This clonotype originated in a human donor with basal cell carcinoma. The starting material was PBMCs, obtained after anti-PD-1 treatment. The sequence in DNA is TGTGCCAGCAGCCCCCAGGGGGGCCAAGAGACCCAGTACTTC. Translated, it gives CASSPQGGQETQYF.